The 16 T cell receptor beta chains in this list originate from one sample, sequenced in a study of blood T cell repertoires in COVID-19. The data were produced by immunoSEQ multiplex PCR, yet TCRdb's version contains in-frame clones alone and is incomplete. The top ten hold around 2.2% of the sample, which has more than 200,000 clones, about 88% seen once. The sample consisted of peripheral blood. These receptors were collected from a woman in her thirties or forties who had recovered from COVID-19.

The rearrangement uses TRBV25-1 and TRBJ1-2; TRBD1 is a possible D gene (5 bases). Germline V gene lookup returns CDR1 MGHDK and CDR2 SYGVNS. V dropped 5 bases and J dropped 4 bases, with 11 bases sitting between them. This CDR3 has 13 amino acids. CDR3 sequence reads: CASSLAGRYGYTF. The CDR3 nucleotides read TGTGCCAGCAGTTTAGCAGGGCGCTATGGCTACACCTTC.

The V and J genes are TRBV29-1 and TRBJ2-5, with 7 bases lining up with TRBD1. In germline, CDR1 is SQVTM, CDR2 ANQGSEA. J lost 3 bases, V lost 3 bases, and 1 base had no gene match. The CDR3 has 12 amino acids. CDR3 protein: CSVEGTEETQYF. CDR3 bases: TGCAGCGTTGAGGGGACAGAAGAGACCCAGTACTTC. The full variable domain, completed using reference TRBV29-1 and TRBJ2-5, is SAVISQKPSRDICQRGTSLTIQCQVDSQVTMMFWYRQQPGQSLTLIATANQGSEATYESGFVIDKFPISRPNLTFSTLTVSNMSPEDSSIYLCSVEGTEETQYFGPGTRLLVL.

The chain is built from TRBV30 and TRBJ2-1; D perhaps matches TRBD1 (6 bases). The CDR3 is 12 amino acids. Germline CDR1 reads GTSNPN; CDR2 reads SVGIG (reference sequence). The V and J ends lost 0 bases and 6 bases respectively, with 6 bases between them. CDR3 region: CAWSVQGNEQFF. Here the CDR3 DNA reads TGTGCCTGGAGTGTACAGGGCAATGAGCAGTTCTTC.

The genes are TRBV21-1 and TRBJ1-2; the table's TRBD1 call for D was not verified on the DNA. TRBV21-1 is annotated as a pseudogene. CDR3 length equals 16 residues. DNA of the CDR3: TGTGCCAGCAGCAGTCCGACAGGGGCCGAAAGCTATGGCTACACCTTC. Residues: CASSSPTGAESYGYTF.

The genes are TRBV21-1 and TRBJ1-6; TRBD1, the table's D call, lacks a check against the DNA. TRBV21-1 is flagged as a pseudogene. CDR3 length equals 18 residues. DNA of the CDR3: TGTGCCAGCAGCATGACTGGGGGACGGACAGGTTATAATTCACCCCTCCACTTT. Translation gives CASSMTGGRTGYNSPLHF.

This clone appeared once. The chain has TRBV18 and TRBJ2-7, with 9 nucleotides matching TRBD1. Germline V lookup: CDR1 KGHSH, CDR2 LQKENI. The length of the CDR3 is 14 residues. Germline trimming cut 3 bases from V and 4 bases from J; bases unmatched to any gene: 4. The CDR3 here is CASSPGTGYYEQYF. CDR3 DNA sequence: TGTGCCAGCTCACCGGGGACAGGGTATTACGAGCAGTACTTC.

This clone has a handful of counts. This chain links TRBV11-3 with TRBJ2-4; 9 bases are shared with TRBD2. Per germline, CDR1 SGHNT and CDR2 YENEEA. The CDR3 extends over 18 amino acids. J lost 1 base, V lost 3 bases, and 10 bases had no gene match. CDR3 residues: CASSLSGTSFGAKNIQYF. The CDR3 DNA reads as TGTGCCAGCAGCTTGTCCGGGACTAGCTTCGGGGCCAAAAACATTCAGTACTTC.

V gene TRBV6-5 combines with J gene TRBJ2-7, with 12 bases matching TRBD1. The germline V gene has CDR1 MNHEY and CDR2 SVGAGI. This CDR3 comprises 16 residues. V dropped 2 bases and J dropped 4; count of bases not matched to a gene: 6. CDR3 sequence: CASSYLGTGGGYEQYF. Written as DNA, the CDR3 is TGTGCCAGCAGTTACCTCGGGACAGGGGGCGGGTACGAGCAGTACTTC.

The V call is TRBV12-3 or TRBV12-4, the J call TRBJ2-5, with D possibly being TRBD1 (5 bases). V was pared by 6 bases and J by 5 bases, with 13 bases between. The CDR3 has 13 amino acids. The CDR3 DNA reads TGTGCCAGCAGCCGCAGGGCAAGGGAGACCCAGTACTTC. This gives the protein CASSRRARETQYF.

Worth noting for this clone: The junction shows a germline mismatch at one end, possibly a read error. The V and J genes are TRBV14 and TRBJ1-1, with TRBD1 matching over 7 bases. The CDR3 spans 15 residues. Germline V gene lookup returns CDR1 SGHDN and CDR2 FVKESK. The CDR3 bases are TGTGCCAGCAGCGAAGACAGGGTGGCGAACACTGAAGCTTTCTTT. Translating it yields CASSEDRVANTEAFF.

This rearrangement joins TRBV15 to TRBJ1-3, with D unresolved. Germline lookup yields CDR1 LNHNV and CDR2 YYDKDF (reference sequence). Trimming pared 6 bases from V and 6 bases from J, leaving 6 bases between. The CDR3 has 11 residues. The CDR3 protein is CATRRENTIYF. Here the CDR3 DNA reads TGTGCCACCAGACGGGAAAACACCATATATTTT.

V is TRBV11-3 and J is TRBJ1-1, with D perhaps TRBD1 (5 bases). The CDR3 loop spans 13 amino acids. Germline CDR1 reads SGHNT; CDR2 reads YENEEA. Trimming took 3 bases from V and 1 from J, leaving 6 bases between them. For the CDR3, the DNA is TGTGCCAGCAGCTTCGGGGGGAACACTGAAGCTTTCTTT. Translation: CASSFGGNTEAFF.

This clone showed up many times. This chain uses TRBV6-2 or TRBV6-3 with TRBJ2-6; D is undetermined. V lost 5 bases, J lost 0 bases, and 8 bases lay in between. CDR3 length equals 15 residues. Germline CDR1 is MNHEY and CDR2 is SVGEGT. The CDR3, as DNA: TGTGCCAGCAGTCTACAGTCCTCTGGGGCCAACGTCCTGACTTTC. As protein: CASSLQSSGANVLTF.

A single count supports this clone. The chain couples TRBV3-1 (or the pseudogene TRBV3-2) to TRBJ2-7; 8 positions match TRBD2. Unmatched junction bases numbered 8, after V lost 4 bases and J lost 3 bases. Germline assignment: CDR1 LGHDT and CDR2 YNNKEL (reference sequence). The CDR3 spans 15 residues. The CDR3 reads CASSPFAGGNYEQYF. CDR3 nucleotide sequence: TGTGCCAGCAGCCCGTTCGCGGGGGGCAACTACGAGCAGTACTTC.

The CDR3 bases are TGTGCCGTCACAGGGATGGAAGCTAACTATGGCTACACCTTC. This translates into CAVTGMEANYGYTF. The V gene is TRBV10-3, the J gene TRBJ1-2, with D perhaps matching TRBD1 (6 bases). Trimming removed 11 bases at V and 0 bases at J, with 16 bases between. The length of the CDR3 is 14 residues. Germline-derived CDR1 and CDR2 are ENHRY and SYGVKD.

On this clone itself: Additional DNA sequences in this sample encode the identical CDR3. The rearrangement joins TRBV6-6 to TRBJ1-2; possible D gene TRBD1, 5 bases. V lost 6 bases and J lost 5, with 13 bases in between. Germline V gene lookup returns CDR1 MNHNY and CDR2 SVGAGI (reference sequence). This CDR3 region has 13 residues. The CDR3 coding sequence is TGTGCCAGCAGCCCCACAGGAGATTATGGCTACACCTTC. It translates to CASSPTGDYGYTF.